The sequence of this T cell receptor (beta chain) was determined in a study of siplizumab effects on memory and regulatory T cells (dated by TCRdb to the late 2010s). Background for the entire study: The effect of the anti-CD2 antibody siplizumab on alloreactive T-cell subsets was examined in allogeneic mixed lymphocyte reactions constructed from human PBMCs. Study-wide conclusions, independent of this receptor: Among mappable alloreactive CD4+ clones, the Treg-derived fraction averaged nearly 70% with siplizumab versus 26.9% in control reactions. Unstimulated naive T cells appeared to be more diverse than memory T cells, and naive cells seemed to make a substantial contribution to the alloresponse. Siplizumab significantly reduced the cumulative frequency of alloreactive sequences traceable to unstimulated CD4+ memory T cells. Sequences below about 10^-5 frequency were poorly captured, so only a minor fraction of alloreactive clones could be mapped to unstimulated subsets. About 80-96% of proliferating CD4+ or CD8+ clones could not be given a naive or memory phenotype. The suppressive function of proliferating Tregs from siplizumab cultures was not functionally confirmed.

Note on this clone: The antigen this receptor binds is unknown. Base-call qualities are not available, and no considerably larger clone is one nucleotide away.

The library was obtained by the immunoSEQ multiplex PCR assay. Around 9.9 x 10^4 TCR templates per sample were assayed by the deep sequencing platform. Genomic DNA extracted from sorted T cells was the material used for TCRbeta CDR3 sequencing. The authors' analysis ran thus. The R programming language was used for the clonal analysis of the TCRbeta CDR3 data. Comparing unstimulated samples against CFSE-low samples taken after the reaction was how alloreactive CD4+ and CD8+ clones were defined. Regulatory or non-regulatory origin of alloreactive CD4+ clones was assigned by matching sequences to the sorted unstimulated Treg and non-Treg repertoires. Not all clones reach the TCRdb copy of this immuneACCESS table, which keeps in-frame sequences only. Checked studies attribute under half of the gap to unresolved V genes and leave the rest unexplained. The V and J calls and clone size were taken over from that table, and D and trimming were inferred from the DNA. A total of about 70,000 clones appear in this sample, 80% to 90% of them only once. 1.5% to 2% of the sample belongs to the ten largest clones.

TCRbeta CDR3 sequencing was performed on sorted unstimulated T cells and on proliferating T cells recovered from mixed lymphocyte reactions. Fresh whole blood from approximately ten HLA-typed healthy donors was used to isolate PBMCs. Unstimulated CD4+ regulatory T cells were FACS-sorted to map the origin of alloreactive clones. The sequencing input was Tregs sorted from blood. This receptor was identified in a human donor in good health.

CDR3 loop: CASLSRARGIGYF. In nucleotide form, the sequence is TGTGCCAGCCTGAGTCGAGCTCGAGGGATTGGGTACTTC. The chain is assembled from TRBV11-2 and TRBJ2-7; perhaps TRBD2 is the D gene, with 5 bases matching. Taken from the germline V gene, the CDR1 and CDR2 loops are SGHAT and FQNNGV. From the cysteine up to the phenylalanine, the CDR3 has a length of 13 residues. Kept here is only the CDR3 DNA, which spans 39 bases and is read in frame from base 1. V gives up 8 bases and J gives up 12 bases, and the segment between their germline ends measures 23 bases.